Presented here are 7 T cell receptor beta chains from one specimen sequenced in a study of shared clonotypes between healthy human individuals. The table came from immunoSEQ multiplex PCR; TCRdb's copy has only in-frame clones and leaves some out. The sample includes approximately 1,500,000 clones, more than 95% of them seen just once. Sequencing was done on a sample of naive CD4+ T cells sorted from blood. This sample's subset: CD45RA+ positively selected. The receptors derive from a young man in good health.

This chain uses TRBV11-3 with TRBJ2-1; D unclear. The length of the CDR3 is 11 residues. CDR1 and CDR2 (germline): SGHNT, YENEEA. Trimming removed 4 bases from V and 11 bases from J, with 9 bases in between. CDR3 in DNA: TGTGCCAGCAGCTACGAATTGAAGCAGTTCTTC. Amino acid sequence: CASSYELKQFF. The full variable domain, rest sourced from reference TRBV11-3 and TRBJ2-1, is EAGVVQSPRYKIIEKKQPVAFWCNPISGHNTLYWYLQNLGQGPELLIRYENEEAVDDSQLPKDRFSAERLKGVDSTLKIQPAELGDSAVYLCASSYELKQFFGPGTRLTVL.

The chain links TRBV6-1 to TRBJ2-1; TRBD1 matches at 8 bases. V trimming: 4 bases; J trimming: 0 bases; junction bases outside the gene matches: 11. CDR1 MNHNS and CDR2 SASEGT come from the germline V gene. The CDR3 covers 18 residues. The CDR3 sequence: CASSALSTGGISYNEQFF. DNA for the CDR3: TGTGCCAGCAGTGCGTTATCAACAGGGGGGATCTCCTACAATGAGCAGTTCTTC.

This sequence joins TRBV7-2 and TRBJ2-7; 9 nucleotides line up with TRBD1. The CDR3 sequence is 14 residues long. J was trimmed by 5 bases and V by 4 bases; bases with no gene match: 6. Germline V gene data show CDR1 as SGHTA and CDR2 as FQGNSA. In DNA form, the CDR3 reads TGTGCCAGCAGCTCTAGGGACAGGGTAAACGAGCAGTACTTC. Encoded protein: CASSSRDRVNEQYF.

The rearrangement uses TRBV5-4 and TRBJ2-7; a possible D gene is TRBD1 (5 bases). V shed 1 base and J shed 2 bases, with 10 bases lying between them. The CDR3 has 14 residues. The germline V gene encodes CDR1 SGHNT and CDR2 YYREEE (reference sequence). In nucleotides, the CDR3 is TGTGCCAGCAGCTTGTACAGACAGACCTACGAGCAGTACTTC. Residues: CASSLYRQTYEQYF.

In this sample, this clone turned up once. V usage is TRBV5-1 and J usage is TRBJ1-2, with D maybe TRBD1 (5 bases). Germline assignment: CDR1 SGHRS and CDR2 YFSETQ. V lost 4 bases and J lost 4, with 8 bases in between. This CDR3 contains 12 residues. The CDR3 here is CASSGGTYGYTF. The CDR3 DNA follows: TGCGCCAGCAGCGGCGGGACCTATGGCTACACCTTC.

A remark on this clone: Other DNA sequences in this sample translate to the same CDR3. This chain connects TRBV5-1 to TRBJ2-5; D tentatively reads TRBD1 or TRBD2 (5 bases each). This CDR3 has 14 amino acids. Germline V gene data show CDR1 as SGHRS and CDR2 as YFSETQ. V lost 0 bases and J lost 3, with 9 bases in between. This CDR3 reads CASSLGQGEETQYF. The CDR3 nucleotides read TGCGCCAGCAGCTTGGGGCAGGGAGAAGAGACCCAGTACTTC.

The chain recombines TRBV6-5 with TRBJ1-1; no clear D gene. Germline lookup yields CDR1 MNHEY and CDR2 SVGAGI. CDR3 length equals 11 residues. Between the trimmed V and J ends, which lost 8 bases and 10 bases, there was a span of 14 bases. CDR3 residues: CASAQAGRAFF. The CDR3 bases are TGTGCCAGCGCCCAAGCGGGGAGAGCTTTCTTT.